The rows below give T cell receptor beta chains drawn from one sample of a study of beta chain features in type 1 diabetes. Sequencing used immunoSEQ multiplex PCR; TCRdb keeps in-frame clones, though not all of them. Of a few hundred thousand clones listed, around 26% are singletons. Sequencing was done on a sample of central memory CD4+ T cells from blood. Receptors were obtained from a man aged 25-40 years in good health. CDR3s include the opening cysteine and the closing phenylalanine or tryptophan. A D gene is named only where the DNA matches it firmly. Some rows mark clone size as missing; the rest say once, few, many or name a class of expanded clone.

12	NA	TRBV29-1	TRBJ1-3	TRBD1	CSVATGQNTIYF	TGCAGCGTTGCGACAGGGCAAAACACCATATATTTT
16	NA	TRBV5-1	TRBJ2-2	NA	CASSSSTSAATGELFF	TGCGCCAGCAGCTCGTCTACTAGTGCCGCAACCGGGGAGCTGTTTTTT
12	few	TRBV9	TRBJ2-1	NA	CASSEGGGEQFF	TGTGCCAGCAGCGAAGGTGGAGGCGAGCAGTTCTTC
17	few	TRBV4-1	TRBJ2-2	TRBD2	CASSRLGTSGTTGELFF	TGCGCCAGCAGCCGCCTAGGAACTAGCGGGACCACCGGGGAGCTGTTTTTT
11	NA	TRBV7-2	TRBJ2-7	NA	CASSTQGVQYF	TGTGCCAGCAGCACACAGGGTGTGCAGTACTTC
15	NA	TRBV21-1	TRBJ2-7	NA	CATPTLDRVPYEQYF	TGTGCCACGCCGACACTCGACAGGGTCCCCTACGAGCAGTACTTC
12	NA	TRBV2	TRBJ2-1	NA	CASSAIINEQFF	TGTGCCAGCAGTGCTATTATAAATGAGCAGTTCTTC
16	few	TRBV19	TRBJ2-1	NA	CASSRIGTTSYNEQFF	TGTGCCAGTAGTAGAATAGGGACAACCTCCTACAATGAGCAGTTCTTC
16	few	TRBV15	TRBJ2-6	NA	CATSSHRVPGANVLTF	TGTGCCACCAGCAGCCACAGGGTCCCGGGGGCCAACGTCCTGACTTTC
15	NA	TRBV9	TRBJ2-1	TRBD1	CASSVGQLTYNEQFF	TGTGCCAGCAGCGTGGGACAGCTTACCTACAATGAGCAGTTCTTC
14	few	TRBV30	TRBJ2-5	NA	CAWTSRVLGETQYF	TGTGCCTGGACGAGTCGGGTATTGGGAGAGACCCAGTACTTC
11	NA	TRBV10-2	TRBJ2-1	NA	CASSDRQGQFF	TGCGCCAGCAGTGATAGGCAGGGGCAGTTCTTC
14	few	TRBV30	TRBJ1-2	NA	CAWSHPGGLAGYTF	TGTGCCTGGAGTCACCCGGGGGGTCTGGCTGGCTACACCTTC
15	few	TRBV5-6	TRBJ1-5	NA	CASSLLAGGNQPQHF	TGTGCCAGCAGCTTGTTGGCGGGGGGCAATCAGCCCCAGCATTTT
15	NA	TRBV6-6	TRBJ2-3	TRBD2	CASSYASGGADTQYF	TGTGCCAGCAGTTACGCTAGCGGGGGCGCAGATACGCAGTATTTT
16	NA	TRBV4-1	TRBJ2-5	TRBD2	CASSLSGTLGRETQYF	TGCGCCAGCAGCCTGAGCGGGACCCTTGGCCGAGAGACCCAGTACTTC
14	NA	TRBV6-6	TRBJ1-5	NA	CASIYRDGNQPQHF	TGTGCCAGCATTTACAGGGACGGCAATCAGCCCCAGCATTTT
14	NA	TRBV5-6	TRBJ2-7	NA	CASSSVGGLGEQYF	TGTGCCAGCAGCTCCGTAGGGGGGCTAGGAGAGCAGTACTTC
10	few	TRBV20-1	TRBJ1-1	NA	CSAEGNEAFF	TGCAGTGCGGAAGGGAATGAAGCTTTCTTT
14	many	TRBV28	TRBJ2-3	NA	CASSQPTGTDTQYF	TGTGCCAGCAGTCAGCCGACGGGCACAGATACGCAGTATTTT
16	few	TRBV5-6	TRBJ2-1	NA	CASSRPGPQQHNEQFF	TGTGCCAGCAGCAGACCGGGGCCTCAACAGCACAATGAGCAGTTCTTC
11	few	TRBV2	TRBJ2-2	NA	CASLNTGELFF	TGTGCCAGCCTCAACACCGGGGAGCTGTTTTTT
15	few	TRBV4-2	TRBJ2-2	TRBD2	CASSPSGGNTGELFF	TGTGCCAGCAGCCCTAGCGGGGGGAACACCGGGGAGCTGTTTTTT
15	NA	TRBV30	TRBJ2-2	NA	CAWSVYGLNTGELFF	TGTGCCTGGAGTGTTTATGGACTAAACACCGGGGAGCTGTTTTTT
13	NA	TRBV10-3	TRBJ2-7	NA	CAISGGFAYEQYF	TGTGCCATCAGTGGGGGTTTCGCCTACGAGCAGTACTTC
13	many	TRBV5-1	TRBJ2-2	NA	CASSGGNTGELFF	TGCGCCAGCAGCGGCGGGAACACCGGGGAGCTGTTTTTT
15	few	TRBV14	TRBJ2-3	NA	CASSPMGPFTDTQYF	TGTGCCAGCAGCCCTATGGGGCCTTTCACAGATACGCAGTATTTT
15	NA	TRBV19	TRBJ1-5	TRBD1	CASSIGTGYNQPQHF	TGTGCCAGTAGTATAGGGACAGGCTACAATCAGCCCCAGCATTTT
13	NA	TRBV28	TRBJ2-3	NA	CATLSDSTDTQYF	TGTGCCACCTTGTCGGATAGCACAGATACGCAGTATTTT
17	few	TRBV30	TRBJ1-5	TRBD1	CAWSVKAGGVGNQPQHF	TGTGCCTGGAGTGTCAAGGCAGGGGGAGTCGGCAATCAGCCCCAGCATTTT
14	NA	TRBV5-1	TRBJ2-7	NA	CASSRDASGYEQYF	TGCGCCAGCAGCAGGGACGCATCTGGGTACGAGCAGTACTTC
14	NA	TRBV16	TRBJ1-1	TRBD1	CASSPDRGSTEAFF	TGTGCCAGCAGTCCAGACAGGGGGAGCACTGAAGCTTTCTTT
10	NA	TRBV20-1	TRBJ2-1	NA	CSAIEQEQFF	TGCAGTGCCATCGAGCAAGAGCAGTTCTTC
13	few	TRBV9	TRBJ1-2	NA	CASSATGTPGYTF	TGTGCCAGCAGCGCCACAGGGACGCCTGGCTACACCTTC
11	NA	TRBV2	TRBJ2-5	NA	CASQVKETQYF	TGTGCCAGCCAAGTGAAAGAGACCCAGTACTTC
16	few	TRBV6-5	TRBJ2-1	NA	CASSYGVGFLGNEQFF	TGTGCCAGCAGTTATGGTGTAGGATTTCTGGGGAATGAGCAGTTCTTC
14	NA	TRBV4-1	TRBJ1-2	NA	CASSQLGANYGYTF	TGCGCCAGCAGCCAACTGGGAGCTAACTATGGCTACACCTTC
13	many	TRBV7-9	TRBJ2-7	NA	CASSLARANEQYF	TGTGCCAGCAGCTTAGCCAGGGCCAACGAGCAGTACTTC
14	once	TRBV10-3	TRBJ1-1	NA	CAISESTLGTEAFF	TGTGCCATCAGTGAGAGTACCCTGGGCACTGAAGCTTTCTTT
16	NA	TRBV6-6	TRBJ2-1	TRBD2	CASSYSPSGSYNEQFF	TGTGCCAGCAGTTACTCCCCTAGCGGGAGTTACAATGAGCAGTTCTTC
14	NA	TRBV7-9	TRBJ2-1	TRBD1	CASSLGQGRNEQFF	TGTGCCAGCAGCTTGGGACAGGGTCGGAATGAGCAGTTCTTC
15	NA	TRBV15	TRBJ1-1	NA	CATSREPRARAEAFF	TGTGCCACCAGCAGAGAGCCGAGGGCGAGGGCTGAAGCTTTCTTT
17	many	TRBV23-1	TRBJ2-1	TRBD2	CASSQGLAGGLYNEQFF	TGCGCCAGCAGTCAGGGACTAGCGGGGGGGCTCTACAATGAGCAGTTCTTC
12	NA	TRBV7-2	TRBJ1-2	TRBD1	CVLRQGGYGYTF	TGTGTCCTCCGGCAGGGGGGCTATGGCTACACCTTC
14	NA	TRBV29-1	TRBJ2-7	NA	CSPGGRGHGYEQYF	TGCAGCCCCGGAGGGAGGGGGCATGGGTACGAGCAGTACTTC
15	few	TRBV30	TRBJ2-7	TRBD2	CAWSVGLAGVGEQYF	TGTGCCTGGAGTGTCGGACTAGCGGGAGTGGGAGAGCAGTACTTC
12	NA	TRBV28	TRBJ1-1	NA	CASRARFTEAFF	TGTGCCAGCAGGGCCAGGTTCACTGAAGCTTTCTTT
16	NA	TRBV4-2	TRBJ2-1	TRBD1	CASSQDGGQGWDEQFF	TGTGCCAGCAGCCAAGATGGGGGACAGGGGTGGGATGAGCAGTTCTTC
18	NA	TRBV27	TRBJ2-1	TRBD2	CASSLSWGLAAVKDEQFF	TGTGCCAGCAGTTTATCATGGGGACTAGCGGCAGTCAAGGATGAGCAGTTCTTC
16	NA	TRBV5-4	TRBJ1-6	TRBD1	CASSPGQGSSNSPLHF	TGTGCCAGCAGCCCGGGACAGGGGTCGAGTAATTCACCCCTCCACTTT